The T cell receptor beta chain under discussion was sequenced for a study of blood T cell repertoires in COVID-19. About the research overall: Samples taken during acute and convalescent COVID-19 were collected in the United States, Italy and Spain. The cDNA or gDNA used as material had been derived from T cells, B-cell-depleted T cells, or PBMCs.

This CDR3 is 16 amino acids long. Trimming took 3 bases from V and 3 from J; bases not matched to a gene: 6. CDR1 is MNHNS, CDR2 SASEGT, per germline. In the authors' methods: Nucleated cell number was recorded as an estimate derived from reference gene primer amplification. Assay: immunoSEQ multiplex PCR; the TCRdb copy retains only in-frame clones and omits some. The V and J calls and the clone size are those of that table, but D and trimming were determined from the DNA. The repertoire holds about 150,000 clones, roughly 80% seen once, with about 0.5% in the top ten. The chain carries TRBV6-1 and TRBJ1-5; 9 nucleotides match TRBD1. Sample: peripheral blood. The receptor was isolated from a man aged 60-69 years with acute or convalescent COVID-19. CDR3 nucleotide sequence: TGTGCCAGCAGTGACTTCGGACAGGGGATCAATCAGCCCCAGCATTTT. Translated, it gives CASSDFGQGINQPQHF.